This T cell receptor (beta chain) was found in a study of post-analysis software for immune sequencing data. Study summary: Included courses were relapsing-remitting and secondary progressive multiple sclerosis; progressive-relapsing multiple sclerosis was also included.

Tagging with unique molecular identifiers was a feature of the TCR beta cDNA libraries. Using its own MiXCR run on the PCR reads, TCRdb lists one record per CDR3 protein. The profile shows 740,000 or so distinct CDR3 sequences, 53% of them singletons. V was trimmed by 1 base and J by 4 bases, leaving 16 bases between them. There are 16 residues in the CDR3. Germline CDR1 SEHNR, CDR2 FQNEAQ (reference sequence). Study-wide findings and caveats: The five TRBV segments detected at higher frequency in patients than in controls included TRBV5-6, TRBV5-1 and TRBV20-1.

Concerning this clonotype: Its cognate antigen is unknown.

The sample taken for sequencing was blood. This rearrangement joins TRBV7-9 to TRBJ1-2; D is unresolved. The source of this sequence is a girl between 5 and 17 years old with multiple sclerosis. The CDR3 reads CASSLGGAQSFYGYTF. In DNA, the CDR3 is TGTGCCAGCAGCTTAGGCGGTGCACAGTCGTTCTATGGCTACACCTTC.